This is a list of T cell receptor beta chains from one sample in a study of T cell repertoires in cytomegalovirus infection. Each CDR3 protein gets one entry after TCRdb re-called the reads with MiXCR. The sample consists of 680,000 or so distinct CDR3 sequences, around 31% of them appearing once. These receptors have no identified antigens. This specimen was cultured PBMCs, taken from culture after CMV antigen stimulation. The receptors derive from a human donor in good health (CMV status not recorded). Some clones in this sample may be carry-over from other donors' samples. CDR3s include the opening cysteine and the closing phenylalanine or tryptophan. Each record gives: D gene, clone size, V gene, J gene, CDR3 protein, CDR3 DNA. The D gene is left open where the match is weak. The size entry is marked missing in some rows and otherwise reads once, few, many or a size class.

d_call: TRBD1
clone_size: few
v_call: TRBV10-3
j_call: TRBJ1-5
cdr3_aa: CANGQGDQPQHF
cdr3_nt: TGTGCCAACGGACAGGGAGATCAGCCCCAGCATTTT

d_call: -
clone_size: -
v_call: TRBV10-3
j_call: TRBJ1-1
cdr3_aa: CAISESPGRATMNTEAFF
cdr3_nt: TGTGCCATCAGTGAGTCGCCGGGACGGGCTACTATGAACACTGAAGCTTTCTTT

d_call: TRBD1
clone_size: once
v_call: TRBV2
j_call: TRBJ2-3
cdr3_aa: CAMTGRRGLSTDTQYF
cdr3_nt: TGTGCCATGACAGGGCGAAGGGGGCTGAGCACAGATACGCAGTATTTT

d_call: -
clone_size: -
v_call: TRBV20-1
j_call: TRBJ2-1
cdr3_aa: CSALQVSSYNEQFF
cdr3_nt: TGCAGTGCCCTCCAAGTGAGCTCCTACAATGAGCAGTTCTTC

d_call: -
clone_size: -
v_call: TRBV19
j_call: TRBJ2-5
cdr3_aa: CASSRGPEAQETQYF
cdr3_nt: TGTGCCAGTAGTAGAGGGCCGGAGGCGCAAGAGACCCAGTACTTC

d_call: TRBD1
clone_size: -
v_call: TRBV12-3/TRBV12-4
j_call: TRBJ2-6
cdr3_aa: CASSRQGPRGILGSGANVLTF
cdr3_nt: TGTGCCAGCAGTCGACAGGGCCCTAGGGGAATTTTGGGATCTGGGGCCAACGTCCTGACTTTC

d_call: TRBD2
clone_size: -
v_call: TRBV7-8
j_call: TRBJ2-4
cdr3_aa: CASSLAVGRAARNIQYF
cdr3_nt: TGTGCCAGCAGCTTAGCGGTCGGGAGGGCGGCCAGAAACATTCAGTACTTC

d_call: -
clone_size: -
v_call: TRBV25-1
j_call: TRBJ1-1
cdr3_aa: CASSDRIEAFF
cdr3_nt: TGTGCCAGCAGTGACAGAATTGAAGCTTTCTTT

d_call: -
clone_size: few
v_call: TRBV6-1
j_call: TRBJ1-1
cdr3_aa: CASSDKGWGVGTEAFF
cdr3_nt: TGTGCCAGCAGTGACAAGGGATGGGGAGTTGGCACTGAAGCTTTCTTT

d_call: -
clone_size: -
v_call: TRBV28
j_call: TRBJ1-3
cdr3_aa: CASSWSGTSGNTIYF
cdr3_nt: TGTGCCAGCAGTTGGTCAGGGACCTCTGGAAACACCATATATTTT

d_call: TRBD2
clone_size: -
v_call: TRBV5-1
j_call: TRBJ2-1
cdr3_aa: CASSFTQRERNEQFF
cdr3_nt: TGCGCCAGCAGCTTCACCCAGCGGGAGCGCAATGAGCAGTTCTTC

d_call: TRBD1
clone_size: -
v_call: TRBV4-1
j_call: TRBJ2-7
cdr3_aa: CASSPGTGSLVQYF
cdr3_nt: TGCGCCAGCAGCCCCGGGACAGGGTCTCTCGTGCAGTACTTC

d_call: TRBD2
clone_size: -
v_call: TRBV6-5
j_call: TRBJ2-5
cdr3_aa: CASSLLAGSAETQYF
cdr3_nt: TGTGCCAGCAGTCTACTAGCGGGATCAGCTGAGACCCAGTACTTC

d_call: TRBD2
clone_size: few
v_call: TRBV7-8
j_call: TRBJ2-1
cdr3_aa: CASSFSGSGDEQFF
cdr3_nt: TGTGCCAGCAGCTTTAGTGGGAGCGGGGATGAGCAGTTCTTC

d_call: -
clone_size: -
v_call: TRBV4-1
j_call: TRBJ2-3
cdr3_aa: CASSQVGLTDTQYF
cdr3_nt: TGCGCCAGCAGCCAAGTGGGACTCACAGATACGCAGTATTTT

d_call: TRBD2
clone_size: -
v_call: TRBV5-4
j_call: TRBJ2-1
cdr3_aa: CASSSAAGVEQFF
cdr3_nt: TGTGCCAGCAGCTCGGCCGCGGGAGTCGAGCAGTTCTTC

d_call: TRBD1
clone_size: -
v_call: TRBV6-5
j_call: TRBJ2-7
cdr3_aa: CASSSPPWTGPIYEQYF
cdr3_nt: TGTGCCAGCAGTTCGCCTCCTTGGACAGGGCCAATCTACGAGCAGTACTTC

d_call: -
clone_size: -
v_call: TRBV11-1
j_call: TRBJ1-2
cdr3_aa: CASSSMDYGYTF
cdr3_nt: TGTGCCAGCAGTTCGATGGACTATGGCTACACCTTC

d_call: TRBD1
clone_size: -
v_call: TRBV27
j_call: TRBJ1-6
cdr3_aa: CASSLFGTGDYSPLHF
cdr3_nt: TGTGCCAGCAGTTTATTCGGGACAGGGGATTATTCACCCCTCCACTTT

d_call: -
clone_size: few
v_call: TRBV19
j_call: TRBJ1-2
cdr3_aa: CASRDLSGGYTF
cdr3_nt: TGTGCCAGTAGGGATCTGAGCGGTGGCTACACCTTC

d_call: TRBD1
clone_size: few
v_call: TRBV7-2
j_call: TRBJ1-4
cdr3_aa: CASSWYQGQLAQLFF
cdr3_nt: TGTGCCAGCAGCTGGTACCAGGGACAGCTTGCTCAGCTGTTTTTT

d_call: -
clone_size: few
v_call: TRBV4-3
j_call: TRBJ1-2
cdr3_aa: CASSQAGSYGYTF
cdr3_nt: TGCGCCAGCAGCCAAGCAGGGAGCTATGGCTACACCTTC

d_call: -
clone_size: -
v_call: TRBV7-7
j_call: TRBJ2-6
cdr3_aa: CASSRSFSGANVLTF
cdr3_nt: TGTGCCAGCAGCCGGTCCTTCTCTGGGGCCAACGTCCTGACTTTC

d_call: -
clone_size: few
v_call: TRBV2
j_call: TRBJ2-5
cdr3_aa: CASNLPGSETQYF
cdr3_nt: TGTGCCAGCAATCTGCCGGGGAGTGAGACCCAGTACTTC

d_call: TRBD2
clone_size: few
v_call: TRBV6-2/TRBV6-3
j_call: TRBJ2-7
cdr3_aa: CASTKGGLAGAYEQYF
cdr3_nt: TGTGCCAGCACCAAGGGGGGACTAGCGGGAGCCTACGAGCAGTACTTC

d_call: -
clone_size: few
v_call: TRBV28
j_call: TRBJ2-2
cdr3_aa: CASSLAAGAYTGELFF
cdr3_nt: TGTGCCAGCAGTTTAGCGGCGGGGGCCTACACCGGGGAGCTGTTTTTT

d_call: -
clone_size: -
v_call: TRBV5-5
j_call: TRBJ1-3
cdr3_aa: CASSGGTLSGNTIYF
cdr3_nt: TGTGCCAGCAGCGGCGGGACTTTGTCCGGAAACACCATATATTTT

d_call: TRBD1
clone_size: -
v_call: TRBV19
j_call: TRBJ2-7
cdr3_aa: CASGPGQFFYEQYF
cdr3_nt: TGTGCCAGTGGACCGGGACAGTTTTTCTACGAGCAGTACTTC

d_call: -
clone_size: -
v_call: TRBV18
j_call: TRBJ1-3
cdr3_aa: CASSREAGTGNTIYF
cdr3_nt: TGTGCCAGCTCACGGGAAGCAGGGACTGGAAACACCATATATTTT

d_call: -
clone_size: -
v_call: TRBV6-2/TRBV6-3
j_call: TRBJ2-7
cdr3_aa: CASSYHYEQYF
cdr3_nt: TGTGCCAGCAGTTACCACTACGAGCAGTACTTC

d_call: -
clone_size: -
v_call: TRBV7-2
j_call: TRBJ1-1
cdr3_aa: CASTPYWGWNEAFF
cdr3_nt: TGTGCCAGCACCCCATACTGGGGCTGGAATGAAGCTTTCTTT

d_call: -
clone_size: -
v_call: TRBV6-5
j_call: TRBJ2-5
cdr3_aa: CASSYSRGEQETQYF
cdr3_nt: TGTGCCAGCAGTTACTCACGCGGGGAACAAGAGACCCAGTACTTC

d_call: -
clone_size: few
v_call: TRBV7-9
j_call: TRBJ1-1
cdr3_aa: CASSLLTGSTEAFF
cdr3_nt: TGTGCCAGCAGCTTACTTACAGGGAGCACTGAAGCTTTCTTT

d_call: -
clone_size: -
v_call: TRBV28
j_call: TRBJ2-7
cdr3_aa: CASSWNGYEQYF
cdr3_nt: TGTGCCAGCAGTTGGAACGGGTACGAGCAGTACTTC

d_call: -
clone_size: many
v_call: TRBV7-2
j_call: TRBJ2-5
cdr3_aa: CASSPGRAQETQYF
cdr3_nt: TGTGCCAGCAGTCCCGGGCGGGCACAAGAGACCCAGTACTTC

d_call: TRBD1
clone_size: -
v_call: TRBV12-3/TRBV12-4
j_call: TRBJ1-1
cdr3_aa: CASTWDRDTEAFF
cdr3_nt: TGTGCCAGCACCTGGGACAGGGACACTGAAGCTTTCTTT

d_call: TRBD1
clone_size: few
v_call: TRBV12-3/TRBV12-4
j_call: TRBJ1-2
cdr3_aa: CASSLFGTGRYGYTF
cdr3_nt: TGTGCCAGCAGTTTATTTGGGACAGGACGCTATGGCTACACCTTC

d_call: -
clone_size: -
v_call: TRBV28
j_call: TRBJ1-5
cdr3_aa: CASSFDSRGQPQHF
cdr3_nt: TGTGCCAGCAGTTTCGACAGTCGAGGTCAGCCCCAGCATTTT

d_call: -
clone_size: few
v_call: TRBV7-9
j_call: TRBJ2-1
cdr3_aa: CASSPTFEQFF
cdr3_nt: TGTGCCAGCAGCCCCACCTTTGAGCAGTTCTTC

d_call: TRBD2
clone_size: -
v_call: TRBV24-1
j_call: TRBJ2-1
cdr3_aa: CATSVAGGPNNEQFF
cdr3_nt: TGTGCCACCAGTGTTGCGGGGGGACCCAACAATGAGCAGTTCTTC

d_call: -
clone_size: -
v_call: TRBV6-4
j_call: TRBJ2-1
cdr3_aa: CASSKRGGLSYNEQFF
cdr3_nt: TGTGCCAGCAGTAAACGGGGAGGCCTCTCCTACAATGAGCAGTTCTTC

d_call: -
clone_size: -
v_call: TRBV6-5
j_call: TRBJ2-3
cdr3_aa: CASSRGGGVGTDTQYF
cdr3_nt: TGTGCCAGCAGTCGCGGGGGCGGGGTAGGCACAGATACGCAGTATTTT

d_call: -
clone_size: -
v_call: TRBV12-3/TRBV12-4
j_call: TRBJ2-7
cdr3_aa: CASSLGAVPGGYEQYF
cdr3_nt: TGTGCCAGCAGTTTAGGGGCAGTTCCAGGGGGGTACGAGCAGTACTTC

d_call: -
clone_size: -
v_call: TRBV2
j_call: TRBJ2-2
cdr3_aa: CASKWGTGELFF
cdr3_nt: TGTGCCAGCAAATGGGGCACCGGGGAGCTGTTTTTT

d_call: -
clone_size: -
v_call: TRBV4-2
j_call: TRBJ1-3
cdr3_aa: CASSLRGVSGNTIYF
cdr3_nt: TGTGCCAGCAGCCTCAGGGGAGTCTCTGGAAACACCATATATTTT

d_call: -
clone_size: -
v_call: TRBV6-1
j_call: TRBJ2-3
cdr3_aa: CAISTQGTDTQYF
cdr3_nt: TGTGCCATTTCTACGCAGGGTACGGATACGCAGTATTTT

d_call: -
clone_size: few
v_call: TRBV6-1
j_call: TRBJ2-2
cdr3_aa: CASREAGQSTGELFF
cdr3_nt: TGTGCCAGCAGGGAAGCGGGACAATCCACCGGGGAGCTGTTTTTT

d_call: TRBD1
clone_size: -
v_call: TRBV11-2
j_call: TRBJ1-1
cdr3_aa: CASRRHTGGTEAFF
cdr3_nt: TGTGCCAGCAGAAGACACACAGGGGGCACTGAAGCTTTCTTT

d_call: -
clone_size: few
v_call: TRBV6-1
j_call: TRBJ2-7
cdr3_aa: CASSPPGPTGYEQYF
cdr3_nt: TGTGCCAGCAGTCCCCCGGGGCCCACCGGGTACGAGCAGTACTTC

d_call: -
clone_size: few
v_call: TRBV11-2
j_call: TRBJ2-7
cdr3_aa: CASSLDRVQQYF
cdr3_nt: TGTGCCAGCAGCTTAGATCGAGTCCAGCAGTACTTC

d_call: -
clone_size: few
v_call: TRBV6-2/TRBV6-3
j_call: TRBJ2-7
cdr3_aa: CASSYSPASSYEQYF
cdr3_nt: TGTGCCAGCAGTTACTCGCCAGCGAGCTCCTACGAGCAGTACTTC

d_call: -
clone_size: -
v_call: TRBV2
j_call: TRBJ1-1
cdr3_aa: CASNPGQANTEAFF
cdr3_nt: TGTGCCAGCAACCCCGGACAAGCCAACACTGAAGCTTTCTTT

d_call: TRBD2
clone_size: -
v_call: TRBV19
j_call: TRBJ2-1
cdr3_aa: CASSIGSGNAYNEQFF
cdr3_nt: TGTGCCAGTAGTATTGGAAGCGGGAACGCCTACAATGAGCAGTTCTTC

d_call: -
clone_size: -
v_call: TRBV18
j_call: TRBJ1-1
cdr3_aa: CASSPSQANTEAFF
cdr3_nt: TGTGCCAGCTCACCATCCCAAGCGAACACTGAAGCTTTCTTT